This T cell receptor beta chain was captured in a study of post-analysis software for immune sequencing data. This CDR3 spans 15 amino acids. The germline gives CDR1 MNHEY, CDR2 SVGEGT. V was pared by 6 bases and J by 3 bases, with 16 bases between. A few counts support this clonotype. Its specificity is unknown. Whole-study findings and limits: Samples from a shared batch, those prepared together, strongly co-clustered by F measure. Among 5 or 6 TRBV segments more frequent in patients than controls were TRBV5-6, TRBV5-1 and TRBV20-1.

TCR beta cDNA libraries had unique molecular identifiers. TCRdb reprocessed the PCR reads via MiXCR and lists one record per CDR3 protein. The sample yields 430,000 or so distinct CDR3 sequences, 39% seen once. The chain couples TRBV6-2 or TRBV6-3 to TRBJ2-3, with D uncertain. The material sequenced was blood. The TCR sequence derives from a girl aged 2 to 10 with multiple sclerosis. The CDR3 DNA reads as TGTGCCAGCAGGCAGACCGGGCGGTCGACAGATACGCAGTATTTT. Translating it yields CASRQTGRSTDTQYF.